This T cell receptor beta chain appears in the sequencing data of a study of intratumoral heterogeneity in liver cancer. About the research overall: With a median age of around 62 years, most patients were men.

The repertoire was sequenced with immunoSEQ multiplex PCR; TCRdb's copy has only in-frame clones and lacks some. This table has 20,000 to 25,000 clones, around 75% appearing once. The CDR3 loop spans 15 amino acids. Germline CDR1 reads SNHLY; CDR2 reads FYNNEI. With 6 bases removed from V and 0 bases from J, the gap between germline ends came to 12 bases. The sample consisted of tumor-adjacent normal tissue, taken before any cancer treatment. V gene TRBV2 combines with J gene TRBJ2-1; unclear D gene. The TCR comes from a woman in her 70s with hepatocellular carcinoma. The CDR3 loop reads CASRNGRSSYNEQFF. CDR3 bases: TGTGCCAGCAGGAACGGACGGAGCTCCTACAATGAGCAGTTCTTC.